This TCR beta chain was captured by sequencing in a study of cytomegalovirus exposure and HLA in healthy donors. The PCR employed 60 Vbeta primers together with 13 Jbeta primers. Sequenced by immunoSEQ multiplex PCR; TCRdb stores in-frame clones only, minus some. The sample holds 150,000 to 200,000 clones, under 90% seen once. V lost 3 bases, J lost 5 bases, and 20 bases lay in between. The CDR3 is 16 residues long. Germline assignment: CDR1 SNHLY and CDR2 FYNNEI. The rearrangement uses TRBV2 and TRBJ2-7; D may be TRBD1 (5 bases). Sequenced sample: PBMCs. This TCR was recovered from a boy aged 2 to 10 in good health and CMV-seronegative. The CDR3 is CASSDGRARQWNEQYF. CDR3 in DNA: TGTGCCAGCAGTGACGGCAGGGCAAGGCAGTGGAACGAGCAGTACTTC.